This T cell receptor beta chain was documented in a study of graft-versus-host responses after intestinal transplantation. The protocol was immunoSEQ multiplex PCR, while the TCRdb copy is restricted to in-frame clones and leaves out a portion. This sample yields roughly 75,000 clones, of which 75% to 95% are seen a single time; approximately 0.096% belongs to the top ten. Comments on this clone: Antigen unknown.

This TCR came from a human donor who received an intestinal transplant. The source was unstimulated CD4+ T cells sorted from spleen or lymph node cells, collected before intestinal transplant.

DNA of the CDR3: TGTGCCAGTAGTATCACGGGGACAGGAGGCGGCAATCAGCCCCAGCATTTT. This gives the protein CASSITGTGGGNQPQHF. The chain joins TRBV19 to TRBJ1-5; 8 bases agree with TRBD1. Germline CDR1 reads LNHDA; CDR2 reads SQIVND (reference sequence). V was pared by 3 bases and J by 2 bases, with 9 bases of the junction left unmatched. This CDR3 has 17 amino acids.